These 10 T cell receptor beta chains were all obtained from the same sample, sequenced in a study of neurological immune-mediated disorders. TCRdb used MiXCR to reprocess the 5' RACE reads, holding one entry per CDR3 protein. The sample consists of roughly 30,000 distinct CDR3 sequences, under 7% of them appearing once. Sequenced: PBMCs. The source of these receptors is a woman between 50 and 59 years old in good health.

In this sample, this clonotype is medium-sized. This CDR3 is CASSFLGTQYSYEQYF. CDR3 coding DNA: TGTGCCAGCAGTTTCCTGGGGACACAGTACTCCTACGAGCAGTACTTC. The genes are TRBV7-2 and TRBJ2-7; TRBD1 is a possible D gene (6 bases). V was pared by 6 bases and J by 0 bases, with 18 bases between. The CDR3 length is 16 residues. The germline gives CDR1 SGHTA, CDR2 FQGNSA.

This clonotype was recorded many times. The rearrangement joins TRBV7-9 to TRBJ1-1, with 10 bases fitting TRBD1. This CDR3 has 15 amino acids. The V and J ends lost 4 bases and 5 bases, in that order; junction bases with no gene match: 7. Germline-derived CDR1 and CDR2 are SEHNR and FQNEAQ (reference sequence). The CDR3: CASSSRDRGFTEAFF. CDR3 DNA: TGTGCCAGCAGCTCCCGGGACAGGGGATTTACTGAAGCTTTCTTT.

In its sample, this clonotype was seen many times. This chain joins TRBV5-1 and TRBJ2-2; possibly TRBD2 for D (5 bases). Germline CDR1 and CDR2: SGHRS and YFSETQ. V was cut by 1 base and J by 5 bases, with 9 bases left in between. This CDR3 has 14 residues. Here the CDR3 reads CASSLSERTGELFF. The DNA of the CDR3 is TGCGCCAGCAGCTTGTCGGAGCGGACCGGGGAGCTGTTTTTT.

This clonotype has a count of ten or more. This rearrangement joins TRBV29-1 to TRBJ1-1; 7 bases are shared with TRBD1. The CDR3 covers 13 residues. V shed 3 bases and J 10 bases; nucleotides not matched to a gene: 11. From germline, CDR1 is SQVTM and CDR2 ANQGSEA. The CDR3 DNA reads TGCAGCGTTGACTCAGGGGGGGCCTATGGAGCTTTCTTT. This translates into CSVDSGGAYGAFF.

This clonotype is medium-sized by share. The rearrangement joins TRBV20-1 to TRBJ2-3, with TRBD2 identical over 8 bases. The germline V gene has CDR1 DFQATT and CDR2 SNEGSKA (reference sequence). The CDR3 is 15 residues long. Trimming at V came to 4 bases and at J to 4 bases, leaving 10 bases not matched to a gene. The chain's CDR3 is CSATGGAGGADTQYF. CDR3 sequence (DNA): TGCAGTGCTACCGGAGGGGCGGGGGGTGCAGATACGCAGTATTTT.

A few counts support this clonotype. The missing conserved phenylalanine or tryptophan at the end of this CDR3 makes a read error likely. The chain combines TRBV15 with TRBJ2-6; D remains unclear. The germline CDR1 and CDR2 sequences are LNHNV and YYDKDF (reference sequence). V dropped 7 bases and J dropped 2 bases, with 6 bases sitting between them. This CDR3 contains 13 residues. CDR3 in amino acids: CATTGAGANVLTC. The CDR3 nucleotides are TGTGCCACCACGGGTGCTGGGGCCAACGTCCTGACTTGC.

This clonotype was observed many times. For the CDR3, the DNA is TGCGCCAGCATCCTGACACCGGGGGACTATGGCTACACCTTC. Translating it yields CASILTPGDYGYTF. This chain joins TRBV5-1 and TRBJ1-2, with a tentative D call TRBD1 (5 bases). Trimming left V 6 bases short and J 3 bases short, with 15 bases between. Per the germline V gene, CDR1 is SGHRS and CDR2 is YFSETQ. CDR3 length equals 14 residues.

This clonotype was seen many times. The J gene is TRBJ2-2, the V gene TRBV5-1, with 7 bases that match TRBD1. V lost 3 bases to trimming and J lost 4 bases; unmatched junction nucleotides: 6. The CDR3 loop spans 15 amino acids. From germline, CDR1 is SGHRS and CDR2 YFSETQ. Written as DNA, the CDR3 is TGCGCCAGCAGCTCCGGGACAGTGGGCACCGGGGAGCTGTTTTTT. Protein: CASSSGTVGTGELFF.

This clonotype was seen ten or more times. The chain joins TRBV5-1 to TRBJ2-2, with 7 bases matching TRBD1. The CDR3 extends over 15 amino acids. Per germline, CDR1 SGHRS and CDR2 YFSETQ. Trimming removed 7 bases from V and 0 bases from J; junction bases left unmatched: 6. The DNA for the CDR3 is TGCGCCAGCGCCAGGGACAGAGCGAACACCGGGGAGCTGTTTTTT. Residues: CASARDRANTGELFF.

This clonotype was seen ten or more times. V is TRBV5-1 and J is TRBJ1-1; D might be TRBD1 (5 bases). Trimming took 0 bases from V and 4 from J, leaving 13 bases between them. Germline V gene sequence: CDR1 SGHRS, CDR2 YFSETQ. The CDR3 spans 15 residues. The CDR3 region is CASSLAVQGFTEAFF. The DNA for the CDR3 is TGCGCCAGCAGCTTGGCCGTGCAGGGCTTCACTGAAGCTTTCTTT.